The 15 T cell receptor beta chains reported below all come from one sample, sequenced in a study of blood T cell repertoires in COVID-19. Here immunoSEQ multiplex PCR was the method, and the copy in TCRdb shows in-frame clones only, minus some. The table includes under 200,000 clones, 65% to 90% detected once. Input material: peripheral blood. These receptors came from a human donor in a cohort sampled during active COVID-19.

This rearrangement joins TRBV7-2 to TRBJ2-5; 9 bases match TRBD2. Germline lookup yields CDR1 SGHTA and CDR2 FQGNSA. CDR3 size: 16 residues. The V segment lost 5 bases and the J segment 5 bases; nucleotides outside the gene matches: 12. The CDR3 is CASSLPGLASQETQYF. CDR3 nucleotides: TGTGCCAGCAGCCTACCTGGACTAGCGAGTCAGGAGACCCAGTACTTC.

The rearrangement links TRBV19 to TRBJ2-7; D uncertain. V was pared by 3 bases and J by 0 bases, with 6 bases between. The CDR3 sequence is 13 residues long. From germline, CDR1 is LNHDA and CDR2 SQIVND (reference sequence). This CDR3 is CASSITSSYEQYF. In DNA, the CDR3 is TGTGCCAGTAGTATTACGAGCTCCTACGAGCAGTACTTC.

V usage is TRBV4-1 and J usage is TRBJ2-1; possible D gene TRBD1, 7 bases. The CDR3 runs 17 residues. Trimming removed 0 bases from V and 12 bases from J, with 24 bases in between. Germline V gene sequence: CDR1 MGHRA, CDR2 YSYEKL. The CDR3 DNA sequence: TGCGCCAGCAGCCAAGAGGGGGGACAGTCTCGACCCTGGGTGCAGTTCTTC. Amino acids: CASSQEGGQSRPWVQFF.

The chain combines TRBV6-5 with TRBJ1-1; D unresolved. Trimming took off 8 bases at V and 1 base at J, with 14 bases between the two ends. CDR3 length equals 14 residues. CDR1 and CDR2 from the germline V gene are MNHEY and SVGAGI. CDR3 sequence reads: CASLSDGKNTEAFF. Here the CDR3 DNA reads TGTGCCAGCCTATCGGACGGGAAGAACACTGAAGCTTTCTTT.

The chain is built from TRBV7-2 and TRBJ2-5, with a possible D match to TRBD1 (5 bases). CDR1 SGHTA and CDR2 FQGNSA come from the germline V gene. This CDR3 spans 15 amino acids. V lost 1 base, J lost 1 base, and 10 bases lay in between. CDR3 residues: CASSLVQVAQETQYF. The CDR3 DNA sequence: TGTGCCAGCAGCTTAGTACAGGTGGCCCAAGAGACCCAGTACTTC. Filled out from reference TRBV7-2 and TRBJ2-5, the complete variable domain reads GAGVSQSPSNKVTEKGKDVELRCDPISGHTALYWYRQSLGQGLEFLIYFQGNSAPDKSGLPSDRFSAERTGGSVSTLTIQRTQQEDSAVYLCASSLVQVAQETQYFGPGTRLLVL.

This clone has a handful of counts. The chain recombines TRBV7-8 with TRBJ1-1; the D gene is possibly TRBD1 (5 bases). Germline CDR1 and CDR2: SGHVS and FQNEAQ. There are 14 residues in the CDR3. Trimming took off 4 bases at V and 10 bases at J, with 19 bases between the two ends. CDR3 coding DNA: TGTGCCAGCAGCTCCCGGGCAGGGAGGATGCCAGCTTTCTTT. Protein: CASSSRAGRMPAFF.

This clone came up a few times. The CDR3 nucleotides are TGTGCCAGCAGCACAGGACAGGGGTGCACTGAAGCTTTCTTT. This translates into CASSTGQGCTEAFF. J is TRBJ1-1 and V is TRBV7-4, with 9 positions matching TRBD1. V was pared by 5 bases and J by 4 bases, with 5 bases of the junction left unmatched. Looked up from germline, CDR1 is SGHVT and CDR2 is SQSDAQ. The CDR3 loop spans 14 amino acids.

This chain links TRBV24-1 with TRBJ2-2; TRBD2 matches 14 bases. Germline V lookup: CDR1 KGHDR, CDR2 SFDVKD. Trimming at V came to 5 bases and at J to 4 bases, leaving 5 bases not matched to a gene. This CDR3 is 17 amino acids long. The DNA for the CDR3 is TGTGCCACCAGTGGGGGACTAGCGGGAGAGGGCACCGGGGAGCTGTTTTTT. Translation gives CATSGGLAGEGTGELFF.

The gene calls are TRBV19 and TRBJ2-7; D call uncertain. V lost 4 bases to trimming and J lost 6 bases, with 13 bases between them. The CDR3 is made up of 13 amino acids. Germline assignment: CDR1 LNHDA and CDR2 SQIVND (reference sequence). The chain's CDR3 is CASSRGVLFEQYF. In nucleotides, the CDR3 is TGTGCCAGTAGTAGAGGAGTTCTTTTCGAGCAGTACTTC.

J is TRBJ2-2 and V is TRBV4-2; 7 bases are shared with TRBD1. The CDR3 contains 16 residues. Germline V gives CDR1 LGHNA, CDR2 YNFKEQ. J was trimmed by 4 bases and V by 4 bases; bases with no gene match: 9. The CDR3 DNA sequence: TGTGCCAGCAGCCCCCGACAGGGAGAGCTCACCGGGGAGCTGTTTTTT. Protein sequence: CASSPRQGELTGELFF.

This clone came up a few times. V gene TRBV10-1 combines with J gene TRBJ1-1; possible D gene TRBD1, 5 bases. Germline V CDR1 and CDR2: WNHNN, SYGVQD (reference sequence). CDR3 length: 13 amino acids. V gave up 2 bases and J gave up 5 bases, with 9 bases separating them. The CDR3 region is CASSERRGTEAFF. Here the CDR3 DNA reads TGCGCCAGCAGTGAGAGAAGGGGAACTGAAGCTTTCTTT.

The J gene is TRBJ2-7, the V gene TRBV10-3; 9 nucleotides match TRBD1. This CDR3 has 14 residues. Germline lookup yields CDR1 ENHRY and CDR2 SYGVKD. V lost 5 bases, J lost 4 bases, and 6 bases stayed unmatched. CDR3 region: CAISPGQGYYEQYF. As DNA, the CDR3 is TGTGCCATCAGTCCAGGACAGGGGTATTACGAGCAGTACTTC.

In its sample, this clone was seen once. Here the CDR3 DNA reads TGTGCCAGCAGTGACTTCCTAGGGCAGTACTTC. This sequence encodes CASSDFLGQYF. The rearrangement uses TRBV27 and TRBJ2-7; D unresolved. Trimming removed 5 bases at V and 9 bases at J, with 11 bases between. This CDR3 contains 11 residues. Germline V gene lookup returns CDR1 MNHEY and CDR2 SMNVEV (reference sequence).

This clone was counted a single time. The chain links TRBV5-8 to TRBJ1-5, with 8 bases lining up with TRBD1. The germline V gene has CDR1 SGHTS and CDR2 YDEGEE. This CDR3 comprises 14 residues. J was trimmed by 9 bases and V by 0 bases; bases with no gene match: 5. CDR3 residues: CASSLAQDRVPQHF. CDR3 DNA: TGTGCCAGCAGCTTGGCCCAGGACAGGGTGCCCCAGCATTTT.

The rearrangement uses TRBV19 and TRBJ1-5, with 10 nucleotides matching TRBD1. With 0 bases clipped from V and 2 bases from J, the junction kept 1 base outside the gene matches. CDR3 length equals 16 residues. Germline V lookup: CDR1 LNHDA, CDR2 SQIVND (reference sequence). Written as DNA, the CDR3 is TGTGCCAGTAGTATAGATGGGACAGGGGGCAATCAGCCCCAGCATTTT. Encoded protein: CASSIDGTGGNQPQHF.